A single sample gave rise to the 21 T cell receptor beta chains below, sequenced in a study of shared clonotypes between healthy human individuals. Clones were sequenced by immunoSEQ multiplex PCR, and TCRdb holds only the in-frame ones, with some missing. The table has roughly 2,300,000 clones, 85% to 95% seen once; the top ten hold approximately 0.4%. The specimen sequenced was naive CD4+ T cells from PBMCs. Subset reported: CD45RA+ positively selected. These receptors were collected from a young man in good health. Some clones in this sample may be carry-over from other donors' samples.

The rearrangement joins TRBV5-6 to TRBJ1-6; D call uncertain. Germline V gene sequence: CDR1 SGHDT, CDR2 YYEEEE. V was shortened by 3 bases and J by 9 bases, with 7 bases between the two germline ends. The CDR3 is made up of 12 amino acids. The CDR3 spells CASSSNLSPLHF. Here the CDR3 DNA reads TGTGCCAGCAGCTCCAACCTTTCACCCCTCCACTTT.

The gene calls are TRBV10-3 and TRBJ2-1; D is perhaps TRBD1 (5 bases). There are 15 residues in the CDR3. Germline V gene data show CDR1 as ENHRY and CDR2 as SYGVKD. With 5 bases removed from V and 8 bases from J, the gap between germline ends came to 19 bases. In DNA form, the CDR3 reads TGTGCCATCAGTCCCGGAAGCTCCGAAGGGGATGAGCAGTTCTTC. Its protein product is CAISPGSSEGDEQFF.

The rearrangement uses TRBV7-9 and TRBJ1-4; 8 bases agree with TRBD1. The CDR3 has 15 residues. The junction had 6 bases not matched to a gene; V was cut back by 4 bases and J by 5 bases. Germline CDR1 and CDR2: SEHNR and FQNEAQ (reference sequence). CDR3 DNA: TGTGCCAGCAGCTGGAACAGGGGGGGGAATGAAAAACTGTTTTTT. This gives the protein CASSWNRGGNEKLFF.

The chain joins TRBV5-8 to TRBJ1-5; tentative D call: TRBD1 (6 bases). This CDR3 has 15 residues. V lost 0 bases, J lost 7 bases, and 14 bases lay in between. Germline CDR1 SGHTS, CDR2 YDEGEE. The CDR3 reads CASSLVRGGRQPQHF. The CDR3 DNA reads TGTGCCAGCAGCTTGGTCAGGGGCGGGCGACAGCCCCAGCATTTT.

The gene calls are TRBV9 and TRBJ2-7, with D uncertain. Germline V gene lookup returns CDR1 SGDLS and CDR2 YYNGEE. V was trimmed by 0 bases and J by 3 bases, leaving 13 bases between them. The CDR3 is 15 residues long. CDR3 sequence reads: CASSVDPDLSYEQYF. CDR3 nucleotides: TGTGCCAGCAGCGTAGATCCAGACCTAAGCTACGAGCAGTACTTC. The entire variable domain, with the rest obtained from reference TRBV9 and TRBJ2-7, is as follows: DSGVTQTPKHLITATGQRVTLRCSPRSGDLSVYWYQQSLDQGLQFLIQYYNGEERAKGNILERFSAQQFPDLHSELNLSSLELGDSALYFCASSVDPDLSYEQYFGPGTRLTVT.

The chain uses TRBV4-3 and TRBJ1-3; 12 bases line up with TRBD1. Looked up from germline, CDR1 is LGHNA and CDR2 is YSLEER. The CDR3 spans 18 residues. Trimming took 4 bases from V and 2 from J; bases not matched to a gene: 9. CDR3 loop: CASSRTAGQGATGNTIYF. The DNA for the CDR3 is TGCGCCAGCAGCCGCACGGCGGGACAGGGGGCGACTGGAAACACCATATATTTT.

The count of this clone is one. The chain links TRBV15 to TRBJ2-1; TRBD1 or TRBD2 may be the D gene (6 bases each). The CDR3 covers 16 residues. From germline, CDR1 is LNHNV and CDR2 YYDKDF (reference sequence). The V end lost 1 base, the J end lost 7 bases, and 17 bases lay between the germline ends. CDR3 DNA: TGTGCCACCAGCAGAGGCGGGACATCAGGTACTAATGAGCAGTTCTTC. This sequence encodes CATSRGGTSGTNEQFF.

The rearrangement links TRBV6-1 to TRBJ1-1; possibly TRBD1 for D (5 bases). The V gene's germline CDR1 is MNHNS and CDR2 SASEGT. The CDR3 has 13 amino acids. Trimming removed 5 bases from V and 4 bases from J, with 11 bases in between. The CDR3 bases are TGTGCCAGCAGTCCCCAGGGCATCACTGAAGCTTTCTTT. Translating gives CASSPQGITEAFF.

This chain uses TRBV6-4 with TRBJ2-3; D is ambiguous. CDR3 length: 12 amino acids. Trimming stripped 2 bases from V and 4 bases from J, with 4 bases between. Germline loops: CDR1 MRHNA, CDR2 SNTAGT. For the CDR3, the DNA is TGTGCCAGCAGTGACCACTCAGATACGCAGTATTTT. This gives the protein CASSDHSDTQYF.

V gene TRBV2 combines with J gene TRBJ2-3; a weak D match, TRBD2 (5 bases). This CDR3 has 11 amino acids. With 6 bases removed from V and 4 bases from J, the gap between germline ends came to 5 bases. Germline V lookup: CDR1 SNHLY, CDR2 FYNNEI. The CDR3 DNA reads TGTGCCAGCAGGCGGGCAGATACGCAGTATTTT. Its protein is CASRRADTQYF.

The J gene is TRBJ1-1, the V gene TRBV19, with a tentative D call TRBD1 (5 bases). Trimming took 10 bases from V and 1 from J, leaving 13 bases between them. The CDR3 is made up of 13 amino acids. CDR1 and CDR2 (germline): LNHDA, SQIVND (reference sequence). The CDR3 DNA reads TGTGCCACCCAGGGAGTCAGGAACACTGAAGCTTTCTTT. Its translation is CATQGVRNTEAFF.

Notes on this clone: One end of the junction does not line up with germline, which may come from a read error. The chain couples TRBV7-9 to TRBJ2-3, with 13 nucleotides matching TRBD2. The CDR3 runs 14 residues. The germline CDR1 and CDR2 sequences are SEHNR and FQNEAQ (reference sequence). This CDR3 reads CASSLVLAGGPDSF. The CDR3 region has the DNA TGTGCCAGCAGCTTAGTACTAGCGGGAGGGCCGGACTCCTTT.

The chain couples TRBV19 to TRBJ1-1, with unresolved D. Germline CDR1 is LNHDA and CDR2 is SQIVND (reference sequence). This CDR3 is 14 amino acids long. Trimming cost V 5 bases and J 2 bases, with 12 bases left between them. This CDR3 reads CASSFTTVNTEAFF. In nucleotides, the CDR3 is TGTGCCAGTAGTTTCACGACGGTAAACACTGAAGCTTTCTTT.

The CDR3 DNA reads TGTGCCAGCCCCGTAGGGAATCAGCCCCAGCATTTT. Translating gives CASPVGNQPQHF. This rearrangement joins TRBV18 to TRBJ1-5; no definite D call. V was trimmed by 8 bases and J by 4 bases, leaving 9 bases between them. Germline values: CDR1 KGHSH, CDR2 LQKENI. The CDR3 has 12 amino acids. Full variable domain (remainder filled in from reference TRBV18 and TRBJ1-5): NAGVMQNPRHLVRRRGQEARLRCSPMKGHSHVYWYRQLPEEGLKFMVYLQKENIIDESGMPKERFSAEFPKEGPSILRIQQVVRGDSAAYFCASPVGNQPQHFGDGTRLSIL.

The V and J genes are TRBV6-1 and TRBJ2-1; 8 nucleotides line up with TRBD2. The J segment lost 10 bases and the V segment lost 8 bases, leaving 16 bases of the junction unmatched. The CDR3 consists of 15 residues. Germline values: CDR1 MNHNS, CDR2 SASEGT. The CDR3 DNA reads TGTGCCAGCCTGCGGGGGGCGGGAGGCCGGGAGGAGCAGTTCTTC. Translated: CASLRGAGGREEQFF.

The V gene is TRBV9, the J gene TRBJ2-7; D call uncertain. The V end lost 0 bases, the J end lost 3 bases, and 10 bases lay between the germline ends. The CDR3 contains 14 residues. Germline V gene data show CDR1 as SGDLS and CDR2 as YYNGEE. The CDR3 DNA reads as TGTGCCAGCAGCGTAGATGTCTATTTCTACGAGCAGTACTTC. Its protein is CASSVDVYFYEQYF. Together with reference TRBV9 and TRBJ2-7, the CDR3 gives the full variable domain: DSGVTQTPKHLITATGQRVTLRCSPRSGDLSVYWYQQSLDQGLQFLIQYYNGEERAKGNILERFSAQQFPDLHSELNLSSLELGDSALYFCASSVDVYFYEQYFGPGTRLTVT.

The chain has TRBV9 and TRBJ2-1; weak D call: TRBD1 (5 bases). V lost 1 base and J lost 4, with 12 bases in between. The CDR3 is 15 residues long. CDR1 SGDLS and CDR2 YYNGEE come from the germline V gene. CDR3 sequence: CASSVSPQEYNEQFF. Written as DNA, the CDR3 is TGTGCCAGCAGCGTATCCCCACAGGAATACAATGAGCAGTTCTTC.

J is TRBJ2-3 and V is TRBV6-6; no definite D call. The CDR3 runs to 13 residues. Deletions cut 3 bases from V and 4 bases from J, with 8 bases between. CDR1 is MNHNY and CDR2 is SVGAGI in the germline V gene (reference sequence). Here the CDR3 DNA reads TGTGCCAGCAGTTATGGTTACTCAGATACGCAGTATTTT. Protein sequence: CASSYGYSDTQYF.

J is TRBJ2-1 and V is TRBV9; no clear D gene. The CDR3 consists of 17 residues. The germline gives CDR1 SGDLS, CDR2 YYNGEE. The germline V and J ends were trimmed by 3 bases and 7 bases, with 23 bases remaining between them. CDR3 DNA: TGTGCCAGCAGCGCCCCCCCCCGCGCAGGCATAGTGAATGAGCAGTTCTTC. It translates to CASSAPPRAGIVNEQFF. Complete variable domain (other parts from reference TRBV9 and TRBJ2-1): DSGVTQTPKHLITATGQRVTLRCSPRSGDLSVYWYQQSLDQGLQFLIQYYNGEERAKGNILERFSAQQFPDLHSELNLSSLELGDSALYFCASSAPPRAGIVNEQFFGPGTRLTVL.

J is TRBJ1-2 and V is TRBV5-1, with 8 bases that match TRBD1. The CDR3 length is 15 residues. Trimming at V came to 0 bases and at J to 5 bases, leaving 6 bases not matched to a gene. CDR1 is SGHRS and CDR2 is YFSETQ in the germline V gene. The CDR3 bases are TGCGCCAGCAGCTTGGCCCAGGGGGCGTTATATGGCTACACCTTC. Amino acid sequence: CASSLAQGALYGYTF. The full variable domain, in which reference TRBV5-1 and TRBJ1-2 provide the parts outside the CDR3, is KAGVTQTPRYLIKTRGQQVTLSCSPISGHRSVSWYQQTPGQGLQFLFEYFSETQRNKGNFPGRFSGRQFSNSRSEMNVSTLELGDSALYLCASSLAQGALYGYTFGSGTRLTVV.

About this clone: At one boundary the junction diverges from the germline segment, which might be a read error. The chain is built from TRBV27 and TRBJ1-3, with no clear D. The germline gives CDR1 MNHEY, CDR2 SMNVEV (reference sequence). This CDR3 contains 13 residues. The CDR3 nucleotides read TGTGCCAGCAGGCCCGTGGCTGGTAACACCATATATTTT. Its translation is CASRPVAGNTIYF.